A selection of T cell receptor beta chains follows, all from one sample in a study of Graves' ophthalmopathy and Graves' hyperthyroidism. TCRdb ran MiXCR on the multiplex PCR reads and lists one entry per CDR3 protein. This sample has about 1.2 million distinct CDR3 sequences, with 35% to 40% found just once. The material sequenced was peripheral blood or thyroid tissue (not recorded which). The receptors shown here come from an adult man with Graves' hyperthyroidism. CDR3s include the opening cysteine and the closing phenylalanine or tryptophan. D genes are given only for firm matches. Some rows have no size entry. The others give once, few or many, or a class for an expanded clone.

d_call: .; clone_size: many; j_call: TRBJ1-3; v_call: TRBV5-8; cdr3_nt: TGTGCCAGCAGCAGGGATGGGTCCGGAAACACCATATATTTT; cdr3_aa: CASSRDGSGNTIYF
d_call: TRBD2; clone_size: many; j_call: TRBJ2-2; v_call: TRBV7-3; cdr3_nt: TGTGCCAGCAGCCGTAGCGGGAGGGAGAACACCGGGGAGCTGTTTTTT; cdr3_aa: CASSRSGRENTGELFF
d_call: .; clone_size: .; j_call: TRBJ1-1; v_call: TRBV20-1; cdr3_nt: TGCAGTGCTAGAGGGGCGCAAGGCTATGAAGCTTTCTTT; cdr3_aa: CSARGAQGYEAFF
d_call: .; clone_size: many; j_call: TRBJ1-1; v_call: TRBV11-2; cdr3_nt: TGTGCCAGCAGCTTGAGAGGAAGCGGTTACACTGAAGCTTTCTTT; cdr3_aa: CASSLRGSGYTEAFF
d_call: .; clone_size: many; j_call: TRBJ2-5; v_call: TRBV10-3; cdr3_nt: TGTGCCATCAGTGCCTCAAGAGAAGAGACCCAGTACTTC; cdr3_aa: CAISASREETQYF
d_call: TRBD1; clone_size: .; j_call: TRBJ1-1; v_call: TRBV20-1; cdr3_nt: TGCAGTGCTCCCGGGACAGGGTACGAAGCTTTCTTT; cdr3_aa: CSAPGTGYEAFF
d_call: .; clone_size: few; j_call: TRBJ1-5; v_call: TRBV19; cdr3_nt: TGTGCCAGTAGCGAGGGCTTCCAGTTTTATCAGCCCCAGCATTTT; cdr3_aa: CASSEGFQFYQPQHF
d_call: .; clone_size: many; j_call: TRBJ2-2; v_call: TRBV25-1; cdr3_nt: TGTGCCAGCAGATACACGAACACCGGGGAGCTGTTTTTT; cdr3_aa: CASRYTNTGELFF
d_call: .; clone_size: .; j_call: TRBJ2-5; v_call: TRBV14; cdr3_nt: TGTGCCAGCAGCGCCGGGGCATCAGAGACCCAGTACTTC; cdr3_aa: CASSAGASETQYF
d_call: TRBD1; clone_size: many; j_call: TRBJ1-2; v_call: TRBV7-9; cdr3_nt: TGTGCCAGCAACAGACAGGGAGACTATGGCTACACCTTC; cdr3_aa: CASNRQGDYGYTF
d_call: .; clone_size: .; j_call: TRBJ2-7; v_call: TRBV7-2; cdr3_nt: TGTGCCAGCAGCTTAATTGTTGAACGCGGCGAGCAGTACTTC; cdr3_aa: CASSLIVERGEQYF
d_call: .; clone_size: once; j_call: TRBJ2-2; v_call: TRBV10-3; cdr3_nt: TGTGCCATCAGTAGGGAGACGAACACCGGGGAGCTGTTTTTT; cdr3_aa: CAISRETNTGELFF
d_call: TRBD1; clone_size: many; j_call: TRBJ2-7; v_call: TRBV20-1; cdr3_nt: TGCAGTGCTAGGGGGGACAGGCGCTACGAGCAGTACTTC; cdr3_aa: CSARGDRRYEQYF
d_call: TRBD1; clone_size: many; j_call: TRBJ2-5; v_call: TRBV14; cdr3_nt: TGTGCCAGCAGCCAAGACAGGACAGGGGGTTGGCAAGAGACCCAGTACTTC; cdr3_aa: CASSQDRTGGWQETQYF
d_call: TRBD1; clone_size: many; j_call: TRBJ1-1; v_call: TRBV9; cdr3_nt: TGTGCCAGCAGCGCAGGGGGCACTGAAGCTTTCTTT; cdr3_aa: CASSAGGTEAFF
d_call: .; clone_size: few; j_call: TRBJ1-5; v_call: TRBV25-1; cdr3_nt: TGTGCCAGCAGTGTCCGGGGGAACAATCAGCCCCAGCATTTT; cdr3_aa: CASSVRGNNQPQHF
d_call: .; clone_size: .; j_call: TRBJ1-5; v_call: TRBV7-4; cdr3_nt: TGTGCCAGATACAATCAGCCCCAGCATTTT; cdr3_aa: CARYNQPQHF
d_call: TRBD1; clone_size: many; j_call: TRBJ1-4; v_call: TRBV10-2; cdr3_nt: TGTGCCAGCAGTGCGGACAGGGGAGGAGAAAAACTGTTTTTT; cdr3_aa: CASSADRGGEKLFF
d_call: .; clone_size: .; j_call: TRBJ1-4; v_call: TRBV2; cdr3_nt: TGTGCCAGCGGGGGGTGGGACTACAATGAAAAACTGTTTTTT; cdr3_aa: CASGGWDYNEKLFF
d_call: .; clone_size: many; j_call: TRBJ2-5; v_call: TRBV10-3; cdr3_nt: TGTGCCATCAGTGAAGGGCGTCAAGAGACCCAGTACTTC; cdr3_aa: CAISEGRQETQYF
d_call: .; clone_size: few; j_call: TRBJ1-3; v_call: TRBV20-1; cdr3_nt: TGCAGTGCTAGACCTTGGACGAAAAGCTCTGGAAACACCATATATTTT; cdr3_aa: CSARPWTKSSGNTIYF
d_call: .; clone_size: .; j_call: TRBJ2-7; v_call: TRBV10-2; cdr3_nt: TGTGCCAGCAGTTTGAAGCAGGGTCTCGAGCAGTACTTC; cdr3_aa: CASSLKQGLEQYF